This TCR beta chain came from a study of T cell responses to AZD1222 COVID-19 vaccine. Study-level findings and limits: Most donors were white British and more were female, and clonal diversity was possibly underestimated. Spike-wide coverage was observed for vaccine-associated CD4 TCRs, with dominant responses at 160-218 and 743-854. Targeting of unmutated variant regions was reportedly seen in nearly half of spike-specific TCRs. Spike-specific TCR breadth and depth grew following two AZD1222 doses.

A word on this clone: Its cognate antigen is unknown.

TCRdb keeps only in-frame clones here, not all; method: immunoSEQ multiplex PCR. The repertoire includes under 150,000 clones, 93% of them detected once, and roughly 5% sits in the top ten. The CDR3 extends over 13 amino acids. Trimming took off 8 bases at V and 3 bases at J, with 10 bases between the two ends. CDR1 and CDR2 (germline): SNHLY, FYNNEI. The chain employs TRBV2 and TRBJ1-4, with D perhaps matching TRBD1 (5 bases). The source material was peripheral blood, sampled on day 0 of AZD1222 vaccination. The sequence derives from an adult in good health. Here the CDR3 reads CASAGTSNEKLFF. CDR3 coding DNA: TGTGCCAGCGCCGGGACCTCTAATGAAAAACTGTTTTTT.